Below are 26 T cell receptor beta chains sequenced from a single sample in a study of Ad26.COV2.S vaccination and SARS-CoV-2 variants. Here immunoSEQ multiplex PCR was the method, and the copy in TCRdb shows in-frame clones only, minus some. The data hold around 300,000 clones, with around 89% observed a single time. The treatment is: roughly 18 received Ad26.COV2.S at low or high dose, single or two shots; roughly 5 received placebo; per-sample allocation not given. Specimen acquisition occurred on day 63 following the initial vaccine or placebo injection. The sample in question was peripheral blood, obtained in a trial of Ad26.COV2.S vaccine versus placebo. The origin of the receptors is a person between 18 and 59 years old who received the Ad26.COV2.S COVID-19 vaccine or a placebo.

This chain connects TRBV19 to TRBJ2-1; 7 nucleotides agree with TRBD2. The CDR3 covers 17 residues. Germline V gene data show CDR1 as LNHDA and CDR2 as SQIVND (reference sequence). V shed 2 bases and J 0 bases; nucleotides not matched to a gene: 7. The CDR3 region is CASSIPARGSSYNEQFF. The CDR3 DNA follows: TGTGCCAGTAGTATACCAGCGCGGGGGAGCTCCTACAATGAGCAGTTCTTC.

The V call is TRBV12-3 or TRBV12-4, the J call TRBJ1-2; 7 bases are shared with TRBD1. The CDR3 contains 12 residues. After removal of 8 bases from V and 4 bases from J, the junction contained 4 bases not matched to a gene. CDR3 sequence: CASGDSTYGYTF. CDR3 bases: TGTGCCAGCGGGGACAGTACCTATGGCTACACCTTC.

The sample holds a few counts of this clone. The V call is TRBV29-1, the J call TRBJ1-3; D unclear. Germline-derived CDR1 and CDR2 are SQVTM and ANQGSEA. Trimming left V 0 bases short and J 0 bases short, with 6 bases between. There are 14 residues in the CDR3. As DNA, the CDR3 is TGCAGCGTTGAAGAGAGTAACTCTGGAAACACCATATATTTT. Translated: CSVEESNSGNTIYF. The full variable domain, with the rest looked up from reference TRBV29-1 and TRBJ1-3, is SAVISQKPSRDICQRGTSLTIQCQVDSQVTMMFWYRQQPGQSLTLIATANQGSEATYESGFVIDKFPISRPNLTFSTLTVSNMSPEDSSIYLCSVEESNSGNTIYFGEGSWLTVV.

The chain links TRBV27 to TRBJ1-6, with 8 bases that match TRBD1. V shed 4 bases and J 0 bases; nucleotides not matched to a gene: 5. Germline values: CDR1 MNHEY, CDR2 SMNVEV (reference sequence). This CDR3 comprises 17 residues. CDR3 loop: CASSSRTGSSYNSPLHF. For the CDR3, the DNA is TGTGCCAGCAGTTCGCGGACAGGGAGCTCCTATAATTCACCCCTCCACTTT.

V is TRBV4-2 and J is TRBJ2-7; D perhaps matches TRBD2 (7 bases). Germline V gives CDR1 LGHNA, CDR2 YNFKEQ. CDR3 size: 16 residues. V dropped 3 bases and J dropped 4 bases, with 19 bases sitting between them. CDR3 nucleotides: TGTGCCAGCAGCCAGCGGGTAGGGGGGGCCTATTACGAGCAGTACTTC. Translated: CASSQRVGGAYYEQYF.

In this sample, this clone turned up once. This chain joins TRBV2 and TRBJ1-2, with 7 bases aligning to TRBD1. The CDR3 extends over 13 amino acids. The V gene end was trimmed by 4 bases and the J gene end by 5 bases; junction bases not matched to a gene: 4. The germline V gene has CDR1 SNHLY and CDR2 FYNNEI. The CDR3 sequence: CASSVAQGYGYTF. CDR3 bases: TGTGCCAGCAGTGTGGCACAGGGGTATGGCTACACCTTC.

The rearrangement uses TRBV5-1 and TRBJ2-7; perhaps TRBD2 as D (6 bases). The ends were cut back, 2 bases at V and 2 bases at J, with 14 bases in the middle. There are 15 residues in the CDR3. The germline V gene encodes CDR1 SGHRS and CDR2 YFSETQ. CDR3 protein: CASSLAGGATYEQYF. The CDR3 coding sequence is TGCGCCAGCAGCTTAGCCGGAGGGGCGACCTACGAGCAGTACTTC.

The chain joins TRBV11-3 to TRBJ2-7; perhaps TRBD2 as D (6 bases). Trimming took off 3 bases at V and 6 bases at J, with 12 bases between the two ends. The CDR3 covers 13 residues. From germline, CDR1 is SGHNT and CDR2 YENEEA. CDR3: CASSFDGGREQYF. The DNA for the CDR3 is TGTGCCAGCAGCTTTGACGGAGGGCGCGAGCAGTACTTC.

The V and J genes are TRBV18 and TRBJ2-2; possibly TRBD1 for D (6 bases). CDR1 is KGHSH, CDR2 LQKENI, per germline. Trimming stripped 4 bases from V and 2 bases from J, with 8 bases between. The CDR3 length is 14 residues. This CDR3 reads CASSRDTNTGELFF. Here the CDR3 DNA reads TGTGCCAGCTCACGGGACACTAACACCGGGGAGCTGTTTTTT.

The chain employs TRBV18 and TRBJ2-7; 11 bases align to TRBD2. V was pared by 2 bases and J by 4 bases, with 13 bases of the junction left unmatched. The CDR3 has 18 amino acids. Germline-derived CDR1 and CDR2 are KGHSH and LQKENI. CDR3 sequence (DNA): TGTGCCAGCTCACCAGCCACTAGCGGGGGCGACAACATTTACGAGCAGTACTTC. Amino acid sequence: CASSPATSGGDNIYEQYF.

The CDR3 spells CASSSELASGGELFF. The DNA for the CDR3 is TGCGCCAGCAGCTCGGAACTAGCGAGCGGCGGGGAGCTGTTTTTT. The chain employs TRBV5-1 and TRBJ2-2, with TRBD2 matching over 7 bases. V shed 3 bases, J shed 7 bases, and the junction held 9 bases outside the gene matches. Germline values: CDR1 SGHRS, CDR2 YFSETQ. The CDR3 is made up of 15 amino acids.

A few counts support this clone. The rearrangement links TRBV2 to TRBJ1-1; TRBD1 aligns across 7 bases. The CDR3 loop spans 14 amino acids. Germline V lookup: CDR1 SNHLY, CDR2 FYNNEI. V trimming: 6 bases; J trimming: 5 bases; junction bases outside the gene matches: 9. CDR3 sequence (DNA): TGTGCCAGCAGCGAAAGACAGGGATTGACTGAAGCTTTCTTT. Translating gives CASSERQGLTEAFF.

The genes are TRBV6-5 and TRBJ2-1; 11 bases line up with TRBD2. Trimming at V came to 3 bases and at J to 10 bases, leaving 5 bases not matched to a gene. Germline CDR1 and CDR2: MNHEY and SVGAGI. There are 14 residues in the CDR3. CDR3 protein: CASSYTSGSGEQFF. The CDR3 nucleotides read TGTGCCAGCAGTTATACTAGCGGGAGTGGGGAGCAGTTCTTC.

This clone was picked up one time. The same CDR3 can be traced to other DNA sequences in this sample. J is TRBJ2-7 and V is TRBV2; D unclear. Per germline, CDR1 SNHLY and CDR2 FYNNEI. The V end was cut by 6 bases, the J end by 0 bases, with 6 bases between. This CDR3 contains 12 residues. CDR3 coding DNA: TGTGCCAGCAGCCCGAGCTCCTACGAGCAGTACTTC. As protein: CASSPSSYEQYF.

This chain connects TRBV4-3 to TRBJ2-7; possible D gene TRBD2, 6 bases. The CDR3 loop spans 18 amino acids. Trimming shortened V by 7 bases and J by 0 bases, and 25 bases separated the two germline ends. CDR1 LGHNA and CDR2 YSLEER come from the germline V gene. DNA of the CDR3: TGCGCCAGCAATAGGACCCCCATCTGCGTGGAGGGCTCCTACGAGCAGTACTTC. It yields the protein CASNRTPICVEGSYEQYF.

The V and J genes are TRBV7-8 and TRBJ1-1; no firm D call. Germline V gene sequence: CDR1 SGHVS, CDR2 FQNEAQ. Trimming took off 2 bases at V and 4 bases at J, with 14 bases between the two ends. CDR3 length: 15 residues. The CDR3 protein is CASSLKGLDGTEAFF. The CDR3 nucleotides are TGTGCCAGCAGCTTAAAAGGGTTGGATGGCACTGAAGCTTTCTTT.

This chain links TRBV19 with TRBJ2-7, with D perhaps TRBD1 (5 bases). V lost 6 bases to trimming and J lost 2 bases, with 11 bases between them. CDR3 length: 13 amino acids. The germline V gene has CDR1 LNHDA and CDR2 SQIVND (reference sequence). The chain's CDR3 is CASRSGPAYEQYF. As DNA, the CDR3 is TGTGCCAGTAGGTCAGGGCCGGCCTACGAGCAGTACTTC.

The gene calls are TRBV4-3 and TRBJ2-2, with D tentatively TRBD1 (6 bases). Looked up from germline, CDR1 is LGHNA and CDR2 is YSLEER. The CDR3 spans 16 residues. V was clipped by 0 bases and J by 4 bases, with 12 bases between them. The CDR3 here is CASSQEVWGPTGELFF. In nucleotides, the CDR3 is TGCGCCAGCAGCCAAGAGGTCTGGGGGCCCACCGGGGAGCTGTTTTTT.

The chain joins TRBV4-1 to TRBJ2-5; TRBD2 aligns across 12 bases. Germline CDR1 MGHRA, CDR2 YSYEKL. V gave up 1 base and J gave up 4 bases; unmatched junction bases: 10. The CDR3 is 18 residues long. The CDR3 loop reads CASSQAHSSGRAGETQYF. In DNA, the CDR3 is TGCGCCAGCAGCCAAGCCCACTCTAGCGGGAGGGCGGGAGAGACCCAGTACTTC.

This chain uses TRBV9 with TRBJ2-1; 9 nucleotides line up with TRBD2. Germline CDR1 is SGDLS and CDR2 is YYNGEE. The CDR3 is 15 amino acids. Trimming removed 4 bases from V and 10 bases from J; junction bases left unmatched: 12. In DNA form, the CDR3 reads TGTGCCAGCAGCCCCCTCCCGCGGGAGGGCGGGGAGCAGTTCTTC. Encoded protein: CASSPLPREGGEQFF. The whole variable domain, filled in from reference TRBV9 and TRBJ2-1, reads DSGVTQTPKHLITATGQRVTLRCSPRSGDLSVYWYQQSLDQGLQFLIQYYNGEERAKGNILERFSAQQFPDLHSELNLSSLELGDSALYFCASSPLPREGGEQFFGPGTRLTVL.

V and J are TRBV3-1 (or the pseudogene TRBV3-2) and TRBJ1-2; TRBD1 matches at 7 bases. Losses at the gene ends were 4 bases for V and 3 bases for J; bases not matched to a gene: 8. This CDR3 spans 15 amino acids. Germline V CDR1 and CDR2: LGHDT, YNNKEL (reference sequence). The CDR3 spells CASSPVLGGDYGYTF. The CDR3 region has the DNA TGTGCCAGCAGCCCCGTCCTAGGGGGCGACTATGGCTACACCTTC.

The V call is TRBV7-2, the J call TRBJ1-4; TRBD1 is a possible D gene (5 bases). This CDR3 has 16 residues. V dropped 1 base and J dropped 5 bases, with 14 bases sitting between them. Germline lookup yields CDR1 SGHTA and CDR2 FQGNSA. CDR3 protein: CASSLVWGTLNEKLFF. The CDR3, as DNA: TGTGCCAGCAGCTTAGTTTGGGGCACCCTAAATGAAAAACTGTTTTTT.

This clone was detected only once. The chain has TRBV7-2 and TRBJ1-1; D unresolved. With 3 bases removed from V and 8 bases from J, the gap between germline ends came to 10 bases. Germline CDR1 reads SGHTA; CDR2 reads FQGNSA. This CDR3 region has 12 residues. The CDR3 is CASSFFSTEAFF. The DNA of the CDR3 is TGTGCCAGCAGCTTCTTTTCTACGGAAGCTTTCTTT.

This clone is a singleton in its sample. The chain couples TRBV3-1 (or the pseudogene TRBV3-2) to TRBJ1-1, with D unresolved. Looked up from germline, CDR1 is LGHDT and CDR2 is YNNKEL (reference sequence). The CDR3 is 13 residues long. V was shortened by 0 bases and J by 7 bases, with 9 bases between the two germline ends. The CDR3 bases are TGTGCCAGCAGCCAAGAACCTTTCCGTGAAGCTTTCTTT. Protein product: CASSQEPFREAFF.

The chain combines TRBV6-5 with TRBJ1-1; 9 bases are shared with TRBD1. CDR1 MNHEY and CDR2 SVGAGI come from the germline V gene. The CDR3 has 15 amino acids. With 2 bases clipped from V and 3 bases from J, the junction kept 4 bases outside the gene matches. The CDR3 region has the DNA TGTGCCAGCAGTTACACAACAGGGGGCCACACTGAAGCTTTCTTT. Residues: CASSYTTGGHTEAFF.

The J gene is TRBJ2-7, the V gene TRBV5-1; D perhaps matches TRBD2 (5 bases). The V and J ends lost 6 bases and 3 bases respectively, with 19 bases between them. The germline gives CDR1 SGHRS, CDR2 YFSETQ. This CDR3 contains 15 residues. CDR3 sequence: CASKSGLGGYYEQYF. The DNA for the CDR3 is TGCGCCAGCAAGTCAGGCCTAGGAGGTTACTACGAGCAGTACTTC. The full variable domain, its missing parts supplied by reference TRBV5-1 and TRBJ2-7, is KAGVTQTPRYLIKTRGQQVTLSCSPISGHRSVSWYQQTPGQGLQFLFEYFSETQRNKGNFPGRFSGRQFSNSRSEMNVSTLELGDSALYLCASKSGLGGYYEQYFGPGTRLTVT.